Sequencing of this T cell receptor (beta chain) was carried out in a study of neurological immune-mediated disorders. From the 5' RACE reads, TCRdb called clonotypes with MiXCR, one entry per CDR3 protein. The table has about 66,000 distinct CDR3 sequences, almost 3.5% seen once; the top ten hold about 4%. General study findings and limits: The phylogenetic placement of 18 of 34 multiple sclerosis patients' repertoires in one related-CDR3 cluster constitutes a possible signature.

This clonotype showed up many times. Its antigen is not known. What was sequenced was PBMCs. This clonotype originated in a man in his forties or fifties with multiple sclerosis.

The CDR3 loop reads CAISAQAGASDTQYF. The CDR3 DNA follows: TGTGCCATCAGTGCTCAAGCGGGAGCGTCAGATACGCAGTATTTT. V usage is TRBV10-3 and J usage is TRBJ2-3; 8 bases match TRBD2. The CDR3 extends over 15 amino acids. The trim removed 4 bases at V and 4 bases at J, leaving 7 bases unmatched. Germline CDR1 reads ENHRY; CDR2 reads SYGVKD.